This entry lists 23 T cell receptor beta chains sequenced from one sample in a study of T cell responses to AZD1222 COVID-19 vaccine. Data came from immunoSEQ multiplex PCR; TCRdb stores just in-frame clones and leaves some out. The table shows tens of thousands of clones, with roughly 85% occurring only once. Specimen: peripheral blood, collected on day 0 of AZD1222 vaccination. These receptors were collected from an adult in good health.

V gene TRBV30 combines with J gene TRBJ1-4; D unresolved. CDR1 GTSNPN and CDR2 SVGIG come from the germline V gene (reference sequence). The CDR3 is made up of 10 amino acids. The ends were cut back, 8 bases at V and 6 bases at J, with 7 bases in the middle. The CDR3 loop reads CAGVDEKLFF. Written as DNA, the CDR3 is TGTGCCGGGGTGGATGAAAAACTGTTTTTT.

The chain combines TRBV2 with TRBJ2-7; perhaps TRBD1 as D (5 bases). The V and J ends lost 8 bases and 1 base respectively, with 12 bases between them. This CDR3 has 13 amino acids. Germline V gene sequence: CDR1 SNHLY, CDR2 FYNNEI. The CDR3 spells CASLGVGSYEQYF. DNA of the CDR3: TGTGCCAGCCTAGGGGTTGGTTCCTACGAGCAGTACTTC.

This clone is medium-sized (0.01 to 0.1%) by share. The gene calls are TRBV7-9 and TRBJ1-2, with a possible D match to TRBD1 (6 bases). This CDR3 spans 14 amino acids. The germline V gene has CDR1 SEHNR and CDR2 FQNEAQ (reference sequence). V lost 5 bases and J 5 bases, leaving 15 bases between the germline ends. The CDR3 region has the DNA TGTGCCAGCAGCCAAAGCGACAGGAGGTATGGCTACACCTTC. Amino acids: CASSQSDRRYGYTF.

This clone has more than one count but fewer than ten. V and J are TRBV5-4 and TRBJ2-7, with TRBD2 matching 12 bases. The CDR3 is 16 amino acids. V was clipped by 0 bases and J by 6 bases; unmatched bases: 7. Germline V lookup: CDR1 SGHNT, CDR2 YYREEE (reference sequence). CDR3 in DNA: TGTGCCAGCAGCTTGGGGCTAGCGGGGGGGTCAGGCGAGCAGTACTTC. Amino acids: CASSLGLAGGSGEQYF.

The V gene is TRBV18, the J gene TRBJ2-5; 8 nucleotides align to TRBD1. Trimming at V came to 2 bases and at J to 6 bases, leaving 8 bases not matched to a gene. The CDR3 is made up of 15 amino acids. CDR1 is KGHSH and CDR2 is LQKENI in the germline V gene. The DNA of the CDR3 is TGTGCCAGCTCACCAGATTACCAGGGGGCCAAGACCCAGTACTTC. It codes for CASSPDYQGAKTQYF.

The chain recombines TRBV5-7 with TRBJ2-7; possibly TRBD2 for D (6 bases). TRBV5-7 is reported as an ORF; its role is uncertain. V was cut by 0 bases and J by 6 bases, with 13 bases left in between. The CDR3 is 14 amino acids. CDR3 coding DNA: TGTGCCAGCAGCTTGGGGAGGGAGTCCGGCGAGCAGTACTTC. The encoded protein is CASSLGRESGEQYF.

The V gene is TRBV4-2, the J gene TRBJ2-1; D unclear. Deletions cut 1 base from V and 11 bases from J, with 6 bases between. The CDR3 consists of 11 residues. Germline CDR1 and CDR2: LGHNA and YNFKEQ. CDR3 loop: CASSQGQKQFF. The CDR3 DNA follows: TGTGCCAGCAGCCAAGGGCAGAAGCAGTTCTTC.

The chain employs TRBV5-8 and TRBJ2-5, with TRBD2 matching 12 bases. Germline V gene lookup returns CDR1 SGHTS and CDR2 YDEGEE. J was trimmed by 4 bases and V by 0 bases; bases with no gene match: 7. CDR3 size: 17 residues. The CDR3 sequence: CASSLESSGGASETQYF. In DNA, the CDR3 is TGTGCCAGCAGCTTGGAGTCTAGCGGGGGGGCGTCAGAGACCCAGTACTTC.

This clone was detected only a few times. CDR3 in DNA: TGTGCCAGCAGTTATGGGCTTGGGGTCAGCTATGGCTACACCTTC. It encodes CASSYGLGVSYGYTF. The chain combines TRBV28 with TRBJ1-2; D call uncertain. The CDR3 length is 15 residues. The germline CDR1 and CDR2 sequences are MDHEN and SYDVKM. The V and J ends lost 4 bases and 4 bases respectively, with 16 bases between them.

CDR3 region: CASSVKPGRSAGNIQYF. The CDR3 bases are TGTGCCAGCAGCGTAAAACCGGGACGGTCGGCGGGCAACATTCAGTACTTC. This chain joins TRBV9 and TRBJ2-4; D may be TRBD1 or TRBD2 (5 bases each). Germline V lookup: CDR1 SGDLS, CDR2 YYNGEE. V dropped 1 base and J dropped 7 bases, with 21 bases sitting between them. The CDR3 loop spans 17 amino acids.

This sequence joins TRBV5-1 and TRBJ1-1, with D tentatively TRBD1 (5 bases). Per the germline V gene, CDR1 is SGHRS and CDR2 is YFSETQ. V lost 0 bases, J lost 6 bases, and 12 bases lay in between. The CDR3 runs to 14 residues. CDR3 DNA sequence: TGCGCCAGCAGCTTGGGGGCAGGGAAGGCTGAAGCTTTCTTT. The encoded protein is CASSLGAGKAEAFF.

The rearrangement joins TRBV5-8 to TRBJ2-2, with 8 bases fitting TRBD1. V shed 2 bases, J shed 3 bases, and the junction held 6 bases outside the gene matches. This CDR3 is built from 16 residues. Per germline, CDR1 SGHTS and CDR2 YDEGEE. Here the CDR3 DNA reads TGTGCCAGCAGCTTTATCGGACAGGGAGACACCGGGGAGCTGTTTTTT. It is translated as CASSFIGQGDTGELFF.

The rearrangement uses TRBV27 and TRBJ2-7, with 11 bases that match TRBD2. CDR3 length: 18 residues. V lost 3 bases, J lost 0 bases, and 10 bases stayed unmatched. CDR1 and CDR2 from the germline V gene are MNHEY and SMNVEV (reference sequence). The CDR3: CASSFSTSGAVSSYEQYF. CDR3 bases: TGTGCCAGCAGTTTTTCGACTAGCGGGGCGGTAAGCTCCTACGAGCAGTACTTC.

The V and J genes are TRBV27 and TRBJ2-7; no definite D call. V dropped 6 bases and J dropped 0 bases, with 12 bases sitting between them. CDR3 length equals 14 residues. Per the germline V gene, CDR1 is MNHEY and CDR2 is SMNVEV (reference sequence). CDR3 DNA sequence: TGTGCCAGCAGCCCTAGGACCCTCTCCTACGAGCAGTACTTC. Translated: CASSPRTLSYEQYF.

The chain uses TRBV11-3 and TRBJ2-5; D gene uncertain. CDR3 length: 13 residues. The germline V gene has CDR1 SGHNT and CDR2 YENEEA. V lost 2 bases and J 2 bases, leaving 6 bases between the germline ends. Here the CDR3 reads CASSLHGQETQYF. The CDR3 region has the DNA TGTGCCAGCAGCTTACACGGGCAAGAGACCCAGTACTTC.

The V call is TRBV6-5, the J call TRBJ1-1; D might be TRBD1 (5 bases). V was trimmed by 4 bases and J by 4 bases, leaving 13 bases between them. Germline loops: CDR1 MNHEY, CDR2 SVGAGI. This CDR3 is 14 amino acids long. The DNA for the CDR3 is TGTGCCAGCAGTTCCACCGTTGGGGGCACTGAAGCTTTCTTT. Protein product: CASSSTVGGTEAFF.

This clone was recorded only once. The rearrangement joins TRBV19 to TRBJ1-4; D remains unclear. The CDR3 is 12 residues long. Trimming took 5 bases from V and 8 from J, leaving 9 bases between them. Germline-derived CDR1 and CDR2 are LNHDA and SQIVND (reference sequence). CDR3 protein: CASSPLGEKLFF. For the CDR3, the DNA is TGTGCCAGTAGTCCCCTGGGGGAAAAACTGTTTTTT. Full variable domain (outside the CDR3, taken from reference TRBV19 and TRBJ1-4): DGGITQSPKYLFRKEGQNVTLSCEQNLNHDAMYWYRQDPGQGLRLIYYSQIVNDFQKGDIAEGYSVSREKKESFPLTVTSAQKNPTAFYLCASSPLGEKLFFGSGTQLSVL.

The count of this clone is one. CDR3: CASSPRDGEKLFF. DNA for the CDR3: TGTGCCAGTAGTCCCCGGGACGGTGAAAAACTGTTTTTT. The chain recombines TRBV19 with TRBJ1-4, with a weak D call TRBD1 (5 bases). V lost 5 bases and J 7 bases, leaving 11 bases between the germline ends. The CDR3 consists of 13 residues. Germline assignment: CDR1 LNHDA and CDR2 SQIVND (reference sequence).

On this clone: A junction end diverges from the germline sequence, so it may reflect a read error. This chain joins TRBV7-2 and TRBJ2-7; D possibly corresponds to TRBD2 (6 bases). The germline gives CDR1 SGHTA, CDR2 FQGNSA. The CDR3 spans 15 residues. In DNA form, the CDR3 reads TGTGCCAGCAGATTAGACGGGGGTGCGTCCTACGAGCAGTACTTC. Translating gives CASRLDGGASYEQYF.

The chain recombines TRBV19 with TRBJ1-5; the match to TRBD1 covers 7 bases. Germline V gene sequence: CDR1 LNHDA, CDR2 SQIVND (reference sequence). The ends lost 5 bases at V and 1 base at J; junction bases unmatched: 2. The CDR3 length is 14 residues. CDR3 sequence (DNA): TGTGCCAGTAGTGGACAGGAAAGCAATCAGCCCCAGCATTTT. Its translation: CASSGQESNQPQHF.

The chain joins TRBV6-4 to TRBJ2-5; unclear D gene. Germline V gives CDR1 MRHNA, CDR2 SNTAGT. V lost 4 bases to trimming and J lost 0 bases, with 9 bases between them. The CDR3 consists of 14 residues. As DNA, the CDR3 is TGTGCCAGCAGTGTTGGCCAGAACCAAGAGACCCAGTACTTC. This encodes CASSVGQNQETQYF.

This clone was seen a single time. This rearrangement joins TRBV5-1 to TRBJ1-1; D may be TRBD1 (6 bases). Trimming pared 3 bases from V and 1 base from J, leaving 16 bases between. Per germline, CDR1 SGHRS and CDR2 YFSETQ. This CDR3 spans 16 amino acids. The CDR3 nucleotides read TGCGCCAGCAGCTCCTCGGGGGGGCAGACGAACACTGAAGCTTTCTTT. It specifies CASSSSGGQTNTEAFF.

The chain carries TRBV6-5 and TRBJ1-2, with D tentatively TRBD1 (6 bases). The CDR3 extends over 15 amino acids. Trimming took off 0 bases at V and 0 bases at J, with 8 bases between the two ends. CDR1 is MNHEY and CDR2 is SVGAGI in the germline V gene. The CDR3 DNA reads as TGTGCCAGCAGTTACTCTGGGGGCGCTAACTATGGCTACACCTTC. Encoded protein: CASSYSGGANYGYTF.